These 22 T cell receptor beta chains originate from one sample sequenced in a study of tumor and adjacent non-tumor tissue in lung cancer. RNA was extracted from bulk tissue without any cell sorting. Three rounds of nested PCR, following a modified ARM-PCR protocol, produced the TCRbeta library. TCRdb passed the multiplex PCR reads through MiXCR, listing each CDR3 protein once. The data show roughly 150,000 distinct CDR3 sequences, approximately 70% seen once. The sequencing sample was made of lung tumor tissue. The receptors come from a man aged 60 to 69 with small cell lung cancer.

By frequency in the sample, this clonotype is medium-sized. The J gene is TRBJ2-3, the V gene TRBV11-2, with a weak D call TRBD1 (6 bases). V was trimmed by 4 bases and J by 7 bases, leaving 15 bases between them. From germline, CDR1 is SGHAT and CDR2 FQNNGV. The CDR3 consists of 14 residues. CDR3 protein: CASSSYRTANTQYF. The CDR3 nucleotides read TGTGCCAGCAGCTCTTACCGGACAGCCAATACGCAGTATTTT.

The chain is built from TRBV13 and TRBJ1-1; D gene uncertain. V lost 5 bases, J lost 6 bases, and 25 bases lay in between. This CDR3 region has 17 residues. Germline CDR1 PRHDT, CDR2 FYEKMQ (reference sequence). This CDR3 reads CASSQRVGFGKHAEAFF. The CDR3, as DNA: TGTGCCAGCAGCCAAAGGGTAGGGTTCGGAAAACACGCTGAAGCTTTCTTT. The entire variable domain, with the rest obtained from reference TRBV13 and TRBJ1-1, is as follows: AAGVIQSPRHLIKEKRETATLKCYPIPRHDTVYWYQQGPGQDPQFLISFYEKMQSDKGSIPDRFSAQQFSDYHSELNMSSLELGDSALYFCASSQRVGFGKHAEAFFGQGTRLTVV.

A remark on this clonotype: Its ends do not fully match the called genes, so a read error is possible. This rearrangement joins TRBV6-1 to TRBJ2-3; D uncertain. Germline V gene data show CDR1 as MNHNS and CDR2 as SASEGT. The CDR3 covers 13 residues. As DNA, the CDR3 is TGTGCCAGCAGTGTCGTTGGCACAGATATGCAGTATTTT. Translation gives CASSVVGTDMQYF.

About this clonotype itself: This likely comes from a read error, as the CDR3 has no conserved phenylalanine or tryptophan at its end. No DNA is shown, since the ends of the CDR3 on it are uncertain; the CDR3 is the one TCRdb lists. V is TRBV20-1 and J is TRBJ2-1; TRBD2, as called in the table, went unchecked against the DNA. Per the germline V gene, CDR1 is DFQATT and CDR2 is SNEGSKA (reference sequence). The CDR3 contains 12 residues when both ends are counted. The CDR3 sequence is CSARKGGSEQLL.

The chain combines TRBV28 with TRBJ2-3; 9 bases are a match to TRBD1. V lost 2 bases and J lost 1; bases outside the gene matches: 1. There are 15 residues in the CDR3. Per the germline V gene, CDR1 is MDHEN and CDR2 is SYDVKM. CDR3 in amino acids: CASSLRTGGTDTQYF. The CDR3 bases are TGTGCCAGCAGTTTAAGGACAGGGGGCACAGATACGCAGTATTTT.

As for this clonotype: An end of the junction differs from the germline gene, which may be a read error. The V and J genes are TRBV6-2 or TRBV6-3 and TRBJ2-1; 10 nucleotides line up with TRBD2. CDR3 length equals 16 residues. Germline loops: CDR1 MNHEY, CDR2 SVGEGT. DNA for the CDR3: TGTGCCAGCAGAGCAACACGGACTAGCGGTTTAATTGAGCCGTTCTTC. It encodes CASRATRTSGLIEPFF.

Remarks on this clonotype: At one boundary the junction diverges from the germline segment, which might be a read error. V usage is TRBV11-2 and J usage is TRBJ2-1, with D tentatively TRBD1 (6 bases). Germline V lookup: CDR1 SGHAT, CDR2 FQNNGV. The CDR3 spans 14 residues. The CDR3, as DNA: TGTGCCAGCATCCGCCGGGACACCTACAATGAGCGGTTCTTC. Protein: CASIRRDTYNERFF.

V gene TRBV11-1 combines with J gene TRBJ1-6; D not certain. The V end lost 5 bases, the J end lost 4 bases, and 9 bases lay between the germline ends. CDR3 length: 14 residues. Germline V lookup: CDR1 SGHAT, CDR2 FQDESV (reference sequence). The DNA of the CDR3 is TGTGCCAGCAGCGCCGACACTTATAATTCACCCCTCCACTTT. It is translated as CASSADTYNSPLHF.

Concerning this clonotype: A clone one base away is much larger, so this may be a read error. Likely a read error: the CDR3 ends without its conserved phenylalanine or tryptophan. The chain has TRBV6-2 or TRBV6-3 and TRBJ2-1; TRBD1 agrees at 7 bases. V gave up 5 bases and J gave up 4 bases; unmatched junction bases: 5. Germline CDR1 and CDR2: MNHEY and SVGEGT. This CDR3 region has 14 residues. The CDR3: CASSPSDRYNEQFL. The CDR3 region has the DNA TGTGCCAGCAGTCCATCGGACAGGTACAATGAGCAGTTCCTC.

V gene TRBV7-2 combines with J gene TRBJ2-5, with 8 nucleotides matching TRBD2. J gave up 9 bases and V 6 bases, and 6 bases lay outside the gene matches. The CDR3 extends over 12 amino acids. Germline V gives CDR1 SGHTA, CDR2 FQGNSA. The CDR3 spells CASSSPGGAQYF. For the CDR3, the DNA is TGTGCCAGCAGTTCCCCGGGGGGGGCCCAGTACTTC.

Only one count was recorded for this clonotype. CDR3 nucleotides: TGTGCCAGCAGCTCGTCAGGCAGATTTGGGGCCAACGTCCTGACTTTC. It codes for CASSSSGRFGANVLTF. The gene calls are TRBV11-2 and TRBJ2-6; no definite D call. V dropped 4 bases and J dropped 3 bases, with 13 bases sitting between them. The germline CDR1 and CDR2 sequences are SGHAT and FQNNGV. The CDR3 extends over 16 amino acids.

V gene TRBV7-8 combines with J gene TRBJ2-3; D ambiguous. Germline CDR1 SGHVS, CDR2 FQNEAQ. Deletions cut 5 bases from V and 5 bases from J, with 5 bases between. CDR3 size: 11 residues. In DNA, the CDR3 is TGTGCCAGCAGCACCCAAGATACGCAGTATTTT. Translated: CASSTQDTQYF.

Turning to this clonotype: Being one base from a much bigger clone, this may be a read error. It is unclear where the CDR3 begins or ends on the DNA, so no DNA is shown, and the CDR3 is as TCRdb lists it. V and J are TRBV6-5 and TRBJ1-4; TRBD1, the D gene given by the table, was not confirmed from the DNA. The length of the CDR3 is 17 amino acids, counting both ends. The germline V gene encodes CDR1 MNHEY and CDR2 SVGAGI. CDR3 loop: CASSQGSVGLGNEKLSF.

Turning to this clonotype: Relative to the germline gene, one junction end is altered; a read error may explain this. The rearrangement joins TRBV6-1 to TRBJ2-1, with D possibly being TRBD1 (6 bases). This CDR3 has 14 residues. Germline loops: CDR1 MNHNS, CDR2 SASEGT. CDR3 residues: CASSNPGVSKEQFF. CDR3 DNA: TGTGCTAGCAGTAACCCAGGGGTCAGCAAAGAGCAGTTCTTC.

Worth noting for this clonotype: This may arise from a read error, as a much more abundant clone is one base away. This rearrangement joins TRBV6-6 to TRBJ1-2, with no clear D. Germline CDR1 MNHNY, CDR2 SVGAGI (reference sequence). CDR3 length: 11 amino acids. The CDR3: CVSSTNYGYTF. In DNA form, the CDR3 reads TGTGTCAGCAGTACTAACTATGGCTACACCTTC.

Remarks on this clonotype: One junction end does not reproduce the germline sequence, and a read error may be involved. The J gene is TRBJ2-3, the V gene TRBV20-1; tentatively, D is TRBD1 (5 bases). CDR1 is DFQATT, CDR2 SNEGSKA, per germline (reference sequence). The CDR3 sequence is 17 residues long. The CDR3 loop reads CSAREKGLYEFTDTQYF. CDR3 nucleotide sequence: TGCAGTGCCAGAGAAAAGGGGCTGTATGAATTCACAGATACGCAGTATTTT.

In the case of this clonotype: One junction end does not reproduce the germline sequence, and a read error may be involved. The gene calls are TRBV6-2 or TRBV6-3 and TRBJ2-4; D is ambiguous. The CDR3 is 17 residues long. Germline loops: CDR1 MNHEY, CDR2 SVGEGT. The chain's CDR3 is CTSSYSLKYRSSDIQYF. In DNA, the CDR3 is TGTACCAGCAGTTACAGCTTGAAGTACCGTTCCTCGGACATTCAGTACTTC.

On this clonotype itself: One end of the junction fails to match germline, which may point to a read error. The V and J genes are TRBV11-2 and TRBJ2-1; D ambiguous. The CDR3 extends over 12 amino acids. Germline assignment: CDR1 SGHAT and CDR2 FQNNGV. For the CDR3, the DNA is TGTGCCAGCAGATACAAGGGCGATGAGCAATTCTTC. Protein: CASRYKGDEQFF.

Concerning this clonotype itself: Just one base apart from a much larger clone, this may be a read error. The chain employs TRBV20-1 and TRBJ2-3; D is possibly TRBD2 (7 bases). The V and J ends lost 0 bases and 8 bases respectively, with 15 bases between them. This CDR3 spans 14 amino acids. The germline CDR1 and CDR2 sequences are DFQATT and SNEGSKA (reference sequence). The CDR3: CSARDGGGARTQYF. The CDR3 nucleotides are TGCAGTGCTAGAGATGGTGGGGGGGCGCGTACGCAGTATTTT.

CDR3 residues: CATSAGGLGGREQYV. CDR3 in DNA: TGTGCCACCAGCGCAGGGGGACTAGGGGGGAGGGAGCAGTACGTC. This rearrangement joins TRBV15 to TRBJ2-7; maybe TRBD2 (8 bases). The germline V gene encodes CDR1 LNHNV and CDR2 YYDKDF (reference sequence). The CDR3 runs to 15 residues. Trimming took 5 bases from V and 7 from J, leaving 21 bases between them.

Of note for this clonotype: An end of the junction does not agree with germline; a read error may underlie this. This chain joins TRBV5-6 and TRBJ2-6, with 8 bases identical to TRBD2. CDR3 length: 17 amino acids. Per the germline V gene, CDR1 is SGHDT and CDR2 is YYEEEE. CDR3 sequence (DNA): TGTGCCAGCAGCTTGCGGGGGGGCCCCTCTGGGGCCAACGTCTTGACTTTC. Translating it yields CASSLRGGPSGANVLTF. The whole variable domain, remainder taken from reference TRBV5-6 and TRBJ2-6, is DAGVTQSPTHLIKTRGQQVTLRCSPKSGHDTVSWYQQALGQGPQFIFQYYEEEERQRGNFPDRFSGHQFPNYSSELNVNALLLGDSALYLCASSLRGGPSGANVLTFGAGSRLTVL.

This clonotype showed up just a few times. The chain couples TRBV20-1 to TRBJ1-3; TRBD1 aligns across 7 bases. The J segment lost 0 bases and the V segment lost 6 bases, leaving 5 bases of the junction unmatched. Per germline, CDR1 DFQATT and CDR2 SNEGSKA (reference sequence). This CDR3 region has 14 residues. DNA for the CDR3: TGCAGTGCAAACAGGGGAGACTCTGGAAACACCATATATTTT. Translated, it gives CSANRGDSGNTIYF.